The rows below give T cell receptor beta chains drawn from one sample of a study of CD8+CD57+ T cells in acquired aplastic anemia. Each CDR3 protein gets one entry after TCRdb re-called the reads with MiXCR. Of about 190,000 distinct CDR3 sequences in the sample, 64% were seen once. Specimen: sorted CD4+, CD8+, or CD8+CD57+ T cells (not recorded which) from PBMCs. The origin of the receptors is a human donor with severe aplastic anemia or a healthy control (not recorded which). Each CDR3 is given with its conserved first and last residue. D genes are given only for firm matches. Clone size appears in some rows only: once, few, many, or a class for an expanded clone.

CDR3aa: CSASSLPHFQETQYF
CDR3nt: TGCAGTGCCAGCAGCTTGCCCCACTTCCAAGAGACCCAGTACTTC
d_gene: NA
v_gene: TRBV20-1
abundance: NA
j_gene: TRBJ2-5

CDR3aa: CASSNSPSDRGDTEAFF
CDR3nt: TGTGCCAGTAGTAATTCCCCCTCGGACAGGGGGGACACTGAAGCTTTCTTT
d_gene: TRBD1
v_gene: TRBV19
abundance: NA
j_gene: TRBJ1-1

CDR3aa: CASSLEDTLNTEAFF
CDR3nt: TGTGCCAGCAGCTTAGAGGACACTTTAAACACTGAAGCTTTCTTT
d_gene: NA
v_gene: TRBV7-8
abundance: NA
j_gene: TRBJ1-1

CDR3aa: CATSEPFDREATNEKLFF
CDR3nt: TGTGCCACCAGTGAGCCCTTTGACAGGGAGGCAACTAATGAAAAACTGTTTTTT
d_gene: TRBD1
v_gene: TRBV24-1
abundance: NA
j_gene: TRBJ1-4

CDR3aa: CASSIFVTGDDEQFF
CDR3nt: TGTGCCAGTAGTATATTCGTGACGGGGGACGATGAGCAGTTCTTC
d_gene: NA
v_gene: TRBV19
abundance: NA
j_gene: TRBJ2-1

CDR3aa: CASSLDPVNQPQHF
CDR3nt: TGCGCCAGCAGCTTGGATCCGGTCAATCAGCCCCAGCATTTT
d_gene: NA
v_gene: TRBV5-1
abundance: NA
j_gene: TRBJ1-5

CDR3aa: CASSAPPGQGLGYSYEQYF
CDR3nt: TGTGCCAGCAGTGCCCCTCCCGGACAGGGATTGGGTTATTCCTACGAGCAGTACTTC
d_gene: TRBD1
v_gene: TRBV2
abundance: NA
j_gene: TRBJ2-7

CDR3aa: CASSPPSYGYTF
CDR3nt: TGTGCCAGCAGTCCCCCCAGTTATGGCTACACCTTC
d_gene: NA
v_gene: TRBV19
abundance: once
j_gene: TRBJ1-2

CDR3aa: CASSLTGSGYEQYF
CDR3nt: TGTGCCAGCAGCCTAACAGGGAGTGGTTACGAGCAGTACTTC
d_gene: NA
v_gene: TRBV11-1
abundance: NA
j_gene: TRBJ2-7

CDR3aa: CASSQDPGTSGGLYEQYF
CDR3nt: TGCGCCAGCAGCCAAGACCCGGGGACTAGCGGGGGACTTTACGAGCAGTACTTC
d_gene: TRBD2
v_gene: TRBV4-1
abundance: many
j_gene: TRBJ2-7

CDR3aa: CSVEDLVGGSTDTQYF
CDR3nt: TGCAGCGTTGAAGATCTAGTGGGGGGTAGCACAGATACGCAGTATTTT
d_gene: NA
v_gene: TRBV29-1
abundance: NA
j_gene: TRBJ2-3

CDR3aa: CSASNWQGRYEQYF
CDR3nt: TGCAGTGCTAGTAATTGGCAGGGGAGATACGAGCAGTACTTC
d_gene: NA
v_gene: TRBV20-1
abundance: NA
j_gene: TRBJ2-7

CDR3aa: CSLDLGGYGYTF
CDR3nt: TGCAGCCTAGACCTTGGGGGCTATGGCTACACCTTC
d_gene: NA
v_gene: TRBV20-1
abundance: NA
j_gene: TRBJ1-2

CDR3aa: CATSRDVNSGYEQYF
CDR3nt: TGTGCCACCAGCAGAGATGTGAATAGCGGGTACGAGCAGTACTTC
d_gene: TRBD2
v_gene: TRBV15
abundance: once
j_gene: TRBJ2-7